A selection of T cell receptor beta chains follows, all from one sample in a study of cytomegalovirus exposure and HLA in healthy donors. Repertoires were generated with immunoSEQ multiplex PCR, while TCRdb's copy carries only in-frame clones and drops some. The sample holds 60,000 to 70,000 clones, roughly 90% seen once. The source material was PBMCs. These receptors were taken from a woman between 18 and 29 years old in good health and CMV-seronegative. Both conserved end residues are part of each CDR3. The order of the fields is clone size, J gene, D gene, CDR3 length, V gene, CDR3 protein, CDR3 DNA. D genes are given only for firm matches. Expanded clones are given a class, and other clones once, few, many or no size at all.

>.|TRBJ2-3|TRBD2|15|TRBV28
CAHRGGGIFTDTQYF
TGTGCCCATAGGGGCGGGGGGATTTTCACAGATACGCAGTATTTT
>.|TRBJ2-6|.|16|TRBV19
CASSMHTLSGANVLTF
TGTGCCAGTAGTATGCACACCCTCTCTGGGGCCAACGTCCTGACTTTC
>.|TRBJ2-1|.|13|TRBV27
CASSFSARNEQFF
TGTGCCAGCAGTTTTTCCGCGCGGAATGAGCAGTTCTTC
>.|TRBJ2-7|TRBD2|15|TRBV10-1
CASSESAGRGYEQYF
TGCGCCAGCAGTGAGTCGGCCGGGAGGGGATACGAGCAGTACTTC
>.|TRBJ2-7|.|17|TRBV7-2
CASSLSSGGPRTYEQYF
TGTGCCAGCAGCTTATCGTCAGGAGGCCCCCGTACATACGAGCAGTACTTC
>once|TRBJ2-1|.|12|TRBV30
CAWSRGYNEQFF
TGTGCCTGGAGCAGGGGTTACAATGAGCAGTTCTTC
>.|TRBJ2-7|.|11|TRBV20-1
CSALSSYEQYF
TGCAGTGCCCTCTCCTCCTACGAGCAGTACTTC
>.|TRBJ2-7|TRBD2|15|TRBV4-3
CASSQGSGGPYEQYF
TGCGCCAGCAGCCAAGGCAGCGGGGGACCCTACGAGCAGTACTTC
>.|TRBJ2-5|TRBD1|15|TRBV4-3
CASSQTGTAQETQYF
TGCGCCAGCAGCCAAACCGGGACAGCCCAAGAGACCCAGTACTTC
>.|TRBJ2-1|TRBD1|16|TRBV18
CASSPPGTGEYNEQFF
TGTGCCAGCTCACCACCCGGGACAGGGGAATACAATGAGCAGTTCTTC
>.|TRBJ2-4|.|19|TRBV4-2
CASSPTESTRGAAKNIQYF
TGTGCCAGCAGCCCGACGGAATCAACCCGGGGGGCGGCCAAAAACATTCAGTACTTC
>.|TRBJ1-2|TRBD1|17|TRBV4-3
CASSQVNRGQGAAGYTF
TGCGCCAGCAGCCAAGTCAACCGCGGACAGGGGGCGGCTGGCTACACCTTC
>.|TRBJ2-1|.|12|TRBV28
CASSLERAGEFF
TGTGCCAGCAGTCTAGAGCGGGCGGGCGAGTTCTTC
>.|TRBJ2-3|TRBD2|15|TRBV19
CASSISSGRTDTQYF
TGTGCCAGTAGTATCTCTAGCGGTAGGACAGATACGCAGTATTTT
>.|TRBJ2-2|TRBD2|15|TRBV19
CASRQLAGDAGELFF
TGTGCCAGTAGGCAACTAGCGGGAGATGCCGGGGAGCTGTTTTTT
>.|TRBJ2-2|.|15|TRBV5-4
CASSKERSNTGELFF
TGTGCCAGCAGTAAAGAGCGGTCGAACACCGGGGAGCTGTTTTTT
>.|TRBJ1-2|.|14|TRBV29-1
CSVDTWSPTYGYTF
TGCAGCGTTGACACATGGTCTCCCACCTATGGCTACACCTTC
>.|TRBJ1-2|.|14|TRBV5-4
CASSGGNREYGYTF
TGTGCCAGCAGCGGGGGAAACAGGGAATATGGCTACACCTTC
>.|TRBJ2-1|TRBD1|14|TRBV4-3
CASSQETGGNEQFF
TGCGCCAGCAGCCAGGAAACAGGGGGCAATGAGCAGTTCTTC
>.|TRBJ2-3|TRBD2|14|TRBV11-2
CASSSAGSTDTQYF
TGTGCCAGCAGCTCAGCGGGGAGCACAGATACGCAGTATTTT
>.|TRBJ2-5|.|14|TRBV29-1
CSVEGRSASGTQYF
TGCAGCGTTGAAGGCCGGAGTGCCTCGGGGACCCAGTACTTC
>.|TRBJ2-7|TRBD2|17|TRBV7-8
CASSLTPLSGNSYEQYF
TGTGCCAGCAGCCTAACCCCCCTTAGCGGGAACTCCTACGAGCAGTACTTC
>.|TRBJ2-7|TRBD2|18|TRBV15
CATSRDPPWVEREYEQYF
TGTGCCACCAGCAGAGACCCCCCCTGGGTAGAGCGGGAATACGAGCAGTACTTC
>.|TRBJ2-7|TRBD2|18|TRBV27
CASSPTGTSGSIRYEQYF
TGTGCCAGCAGTCCGACCGGGACTAGCGGGAGTATTAGGTACGAGCAGTACTTC
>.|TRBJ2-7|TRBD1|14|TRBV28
CASSTGTGVYEQYF
TGTGCCAGCAGTACCGGGACAGGGGTTTACGAGCAGTACTTC
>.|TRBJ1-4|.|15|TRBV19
CASSITGRLNEKLFF
TGTGCCAGTAGTATAACGGGGAGATTAAACGAAAAACTGTTTTTT
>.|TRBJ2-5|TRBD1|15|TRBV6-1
CASRKTTGARETQYF
TGTGCCAGCAGGAAGACGACAGGGGCGCGGGAGACCCAGTACTTC
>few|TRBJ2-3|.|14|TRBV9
CASSVGGVTDTQYF
TGTGCCAGCAGCGTAGGCGGGGTCACAGATACGCAGTATTTT
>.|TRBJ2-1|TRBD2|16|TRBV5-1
CASSLYGLAGDNEQFF
TGCGCCAGCAGCTTATACGGACTAGCGGGAGACAATGAGCAGTTCTTC
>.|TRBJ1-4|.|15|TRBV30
CAWRREGGANEKLFF
TGTGCCTGGAGGCGGGAGGGGGGGGCTAATGAAAAACTGTTTTTT
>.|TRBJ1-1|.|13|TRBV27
CASSRGSGTEAFF
TGTGCCAGCAGTCGAGGGTCGGGCACTGAAGCTTTCTTT
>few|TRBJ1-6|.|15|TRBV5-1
CASSLALDSYSPLHF
TGCGCCAGCAGCTTGGCTCTTGACAGTTATTCACCCCTCCACTTT
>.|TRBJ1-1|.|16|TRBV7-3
CASSLNRGGRNTEAFF
TGTGCCAGCAGCTTAAATAGAGGGGGACGGAACACTGAAGCTTTCTTT
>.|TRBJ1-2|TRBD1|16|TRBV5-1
CASSLDGQTGNYGYTF
TGCGCCAGCAGCTTGGACGGACAGACAGGGAACTATGGCTACACCTTC
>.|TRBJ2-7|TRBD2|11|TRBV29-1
CSGGLAGEQYF
TGCAGCGGCGGACTAGCAGGAGAGCAGTACTTC
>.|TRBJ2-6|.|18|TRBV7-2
CASSRLGSGLSGANVLTF
TGTGCCAGCAGTCGACTGGGTTCAGGGTTGAGTGGGGCCAACGTCCTGACTTTC
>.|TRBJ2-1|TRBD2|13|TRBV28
CASMASGGNEQFF
TGTGCCAGCATGGCTAGCGGAGGCAATGAGCAGTTCTTC
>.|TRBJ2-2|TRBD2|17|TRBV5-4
CASSNPGLAGVSGELFF
TGTGCCAGCAGCAACCCGGGACTAGCGGGAGTCAGCGGGGAGCTGTTTTTT
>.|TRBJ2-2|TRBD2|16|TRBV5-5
CASSSLTSGVTGELFF
TGTGCCAGCAGCTCCTTGACTAGCGGGGTAACCGGGGAGCTGTTTTTT
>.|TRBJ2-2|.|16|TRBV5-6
CASIQGGGTNTGELFF
TGTGCCAGCATCCAGGGAGGCGGGACGAACACCGGGGAGCTGTTTTTT
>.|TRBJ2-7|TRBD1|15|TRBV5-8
CASSDETGVGYEQYF
TGTGCCAGCAGCGACGAAACAGGGGTAGGGTACGAGCAGTACTTC
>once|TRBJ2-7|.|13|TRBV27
CASSTGFVNEQYF
TGTGCCAGCAGTACAGGGTTCGTGAACGAGCAGTACTTC
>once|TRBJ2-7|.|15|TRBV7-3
CASSYFWAFSYEQYF
TGTGCCAGCAGCTACTTCTGGGCTTTCTCCTACGAGCAGTACTTC